This passage covers 13 T cell receptor beta chains from one sample sequenced in a study of identical twins. TCRdb reprocessed the 5' RACE reads with MiXCR, giving one entry per CDR3 protein. The sample carries fewer than 650,000 distinct CDR3 sequences, approximately 10% recorded once. This same sample was also part of a study on yellow fever vaccine responses in identical twins.

The sample comprised PBMCs. The receptor source for this set is a woman aged 18 to 35 in good health.

The genes are TRBV12-3 or TRBV12-4 and TRBJ2-3; no definite D call. The CDR3 consists of 13 residues. Between the trimmed V and J ends, which lost 3 bases and 6 bases, there was a span of 10 bases. CDR3 loop: CASSFFAPDTQYF. For the CDR3, the DNA is TGTGCCAGCAGTTTCTTTGCCCCCGATACGCAGTATTTT.

This clonotype was counted at least ten times. This chain links TRBV6-4 with TRBJ2-1, with 8 bases identical to TRBD2. Per germline, CDR1 MRHNA and CDR2 SNTAGT. V was clipped by 2 bases and J by 6 bases; unmatched bases: 6. The CDR3 is 15 amino acids. The CDR3 loop reads CASSDGGGSPNEQFF. Written as DNA, the CDR3 is TGTGCCAGCAGTGACGGCGGGGGGTCCCCCAATGAGCAGTTCTTC.

This clonotype appeared many times. CDR3 in DNA: TGCAGTGCTAGAGAAATGGACAGCCATTACGAGCAGTACTTC. Translation gives CSAREMDSHYEQYF. The chain has TRBV20-1 and TRBJ2-7; the D gene is possibly TRBD1 (6 bases). The CDR3 covers 14 residues. CDR1 and CDR2 (germline): DFQATT, SNEGSKA (reference sequence). The V gene lost 0 bases and the J gene lost 4 bases, with 13 bases spanning the gap.

In this sample, this clonotype turned up a few times. The rearrangement links TRBV12-3 or TRBV12-4 to TRBJ2-3; the D gene could be TRBD1 or TRBD2 (5 bases each). Between the trimmed V and J ends, which lost 3 bases and 2 bases, there was a span of 15 bases. The CDR3 covers 16 residues. The CDR3 DNA is TGTGCCAGCAGTTTCACCCCGGGGCGTTACACAGATACGCAGTATTTT. Translated: CASSFTPGRYTDTQYF.

This clonotype was seen only a few times. The chain has TRBV19 and TRBJ2-1; D is unclear. V lost 5 bases to trimming and J lost 10 bases, with 9 bases between them. Germline-derived CDR1 and CDR2 are LNHDA and SQIVND (reference sequence). The CDR3 totals 11 residues. CDR3 residues: CASSFEREQFF. The CDR3 coding sequence is TGTGCCAGTAGTTTCGAAAGGGAGCAGTTCTTC.

This clonotype was detected ten times or more. The chain employs TRBV28 and TRBJ2-3; D might be TRBD1 (6 bases). Trimming took 3 bases from V and 0 from J, leaving 13 bases between them. This CDR3 has 16 amino acids. CDR1 MDHEN and CDR2 SYDVKM come from the germline V gene. CDR3 amino acids: CASSFFGGASTDTQYF. CDR3 sequence (DNA): TGTGCCAGCAGTTTCTTTGGGGGCGCGAGCACAGATACGCAGTATTTT.

The chain couples TRBV7-2 to TRBJ1-2; no definite D call. Trimming stripped 5 bases from V and 3 bases from J, with 10 bases between. Germline V gene lookup returns CDR1 SGHTA and CDR2 FQGNSA. The CDR3 sequence is 13 residues long. The CDR3 reads CASSLRQYYGYTF. CDR3 in DNA: TGTGCCAGCAGCCTGAGACAATACTATGGCTACACCTTC.

This clonotype was detected many times. The chain joins TRBV12-3 or TRBV12-4 to TRBJ2-1; the D call may be TRBD1 or TRBD2 (5 bases each). The V and J ends lost 1 base and 9 bases respectively, with 10 bases between them. The CDR3 has 13 residues. This CDR3 is CASSLVLGTEQFF. CDR3 coding DNA: TGTGCCAGCAGTTTAGTTCTAGGGACTGAGCAGTTCTTC.

This clonotype was detected ten times or more. This rearrangement joins TRBV7-9 to TRBJ2-7; tentatively, D is TRBD1 (5 bases). With 4 bases removed from V and 7 bases from J, the gap between germline ends came to 14 bases. Germline CDR1 and CDR2: SEHNR and FQNEAQ (reference sequence). The CDR3 loop spans 13 amino acids. The CDR3 nucleotides read TGTGCCAGCAGCTGGGAAGGCCCAGGGGAGCAGTACTTC. Translation: CASSWEGPGEQYF.

J is TRBJ1-1 and V is TRBV28; no definite D call. The CDR3 is 16 amino acids. V shed 7 bases and J shed 3 bases, with 21 bases lying between them. Germline values: CDR1 MDHEN, CDR2 SYDVKM. CDR3 nucleotide sequence: TGTGCCAGCACCGCAATTAGGACCCTTTTATACACTGAAGCTTTCTTT. It translates to CASTAIRTLLYTEAFF.

Ten or more counts support this clonotype. This chain links TRBV5-4 with TRBJ1-2; D might be TRBD1 (6 bases). The V end was cut by 3 bases, the J end by 3 bases, with 15 bases between. The length of the CDR3 is 15 residues. Germline-derived CDR1 and CDR2 are SGHNT and YYREEE (reference sequence). The CDR3 DNA follows: TGTGCCAGCAGCTCACTGGCGGGGGGCGACTATGGCTACACCTTC. It encodes CASSSLAGGDYGYTF.

The chain is built from TRBV24-1 and TRBJ2-3; unclear D gene. The CDR3 length is 13 residues. V lost 4 bases and J 5 bases, leaving 9 bases between the germline ends. Germline-derived CDR1 and CDR2 are KGHDR and SFDVKD. CDR3 bases: TGTGCCACCAGTGACGGCCGGCAAGATACGCAGTATTTT. This gives the protein CATSDGRQDTQYF.

The J gene is TRBJ2-3, the V gene TRBV24-1; 8 bases fit TRBD1. The CDR3 has 15 amino acids. CDR1 and CDR2 from the germline V gene are KGHDR and SFDVKD. Losses at the gene ends were 4 bases for V and 2 bases for J; bases not matched to a gene: 4. The CDR3 is CATSDLQGDTDTQYF. The DNA for the CDR3 is TGTGCCACCAGTGACTTACAGGGGGACACAGATACGCAGTATTTT.